This T cell receptor (beta chain) was sequenced during a study of blood T cell repertoires in COVID-19. Overall study context: COVID-19 samples collected from the United States, Italy and Spain covered acute and convalescent phases. The analysed material was cDNA or gDNA that came from T cells, B-cell-depleted T cells, or PBMCs.

In the original processing: Estimation of nucleated cell counts relied on the amplification of reference gene primers. The protocol was immunoSEQ multiplex PCR, while the TCRdb copy is restricted to in-frame clones and leaves out a portion. V, J and clone size reflect that table, while D and trimming were determined from the DNA. This sample has roughly 87,000 clones; about 71% occur once, and the top ten carry approximately 4.6%. Trimming took off 2 bases at V and 7 bases at J, with 8 bases between the two ends. Germline CDR1 is SEHNR and CDR2 is FQNEAQ (reference sequence). CDR3 length: 13 amino acids.

Sequenced: peripheral blood. The clonotype was recovered from a woman in her 50s with acute or convalescent COVID-19. This chain links TRBV7-9 with TRBJ1-4; no firm D call. The CDR3 is CASSLMAIEKLFF. The CDR3 coding sequence is TGTGCCAGCAGCTTAATGGCCATTGAAAAACTGTTTTTT.